This TCR beta chain was recorded in a study of blood T cell repertoires in COVID-19 (TCRdb year 2020). Regarding the study in general: The collaborator samples originated in the United States, Italy and Spain and spanned the acute and convalescent phases of COVID-19. The material from the prospective study consisted of cDNA or gDNA derived from T cells, B-cell-depleted T cells, or PBMCs. The dataset comprised deeply sampled blood TCRbeta repertoires from subjects exposed to, actively infected with, or recovered from COVID-19. The repertoires were made available in a free public database intended to serve as a resource for research on the immune response to SARS-CoV-2. The samples were drawn from the first 160 participants of the ongoing ImmuneRACE study and from some 1,300 subjects provided by 6 global collaborators. The sample metadata nearly always contained a de-identified subject ID, COVID-19 status, age in years and sex. HLA class I and class II types, where available, came from metadata supplied by the sample provider rather than from assay-based typing. General findings and caveats noted by the study authors: The quantity of clinical and demographic metadata differed by source and by participant and was supplied without curation.

Enrolling through a virtual design, the prospective study's participants ranged in age from roughly 18 to 90 years and lived across 20 to 25 United States geographic areas. In the prospective study, cohorts were assigned on the basis of participant-reported clinical history obtained from a screening survey and a study questionnaire. Recovered participants in ImmuneRACE Cohort 3 were defined as having two consecutive negative NP/OP PCR tests, clearance from a healthcare professional, or resolution of symptoms. Mobile phlebotomists in the prospective study collected whole blood, serum and a nasopharyngeal or oropharyngeal swab from every participant. Over an approximately two-month period, participants in the prospective study had the option of providing additional blood draws and questionnaires. Before DNA extraction, prospective study blood samples were shipped either frozen or at room temperature.

Comment on this clone: Its antigen has not been determined. The record has no base qualities; no much larger clone is one base away.

The CDR3 runs 17 residues from the cysteine to the phenylalanine. Of all the DNA, just the CDR3 is kept, 51 bases in frame from base 1. Trimming removed 6 bases from V and 5 bases from J; the gene matches leave 18 bases unexplained. Based on the germline V gene (reference sequence), the CDR1 and CDR2 sequences are MNHEY and SMNVEV. TCRbeta CDR3 regions were amplified from genomic DNA by means of the immunoSEQ Assay, a bias-controlled multiplex PCR. On the study's bioinformatics: The number of nucleated cells in each sample was estimated from the amplification of reference gene primers within the assay. To quantify the absolute abundance of each unique TCRbeta CDR3 rearrangement, sequence reads were collapsed and filtered. For each sample, productive Simpson clonality was calculated as the square root of Simpson's diversity index across productive rearrangements. Drawn from immuneACCESS, this table holds only the in-frame rearrangements with V and J called that TCRdb kept. Clones are partly lost; checked studies trace under half to an unresolved V gene and leave the rest unexplained. The V and J calls and the clone size are those of that table, but D and trimming were determined from the DNA. The sample table holds some 270,000 clones, of which 80% to 85% were seen once. The ten largest clonotypes hold roughly 3.2% of the sample.

This TCR was sampled from a man aged 50 to 60 who had recovered from COVID-19. The V and J segments used are TRBV27 and TRBJ2-7; 8 central nucleotides agree with TRBD1. Sequencing was carried out using PBMCs or T cells enriched from blood (not recorded which). In nucleotide form, the sequence is TGTGCCAGCAGCTCCATGGGGCTAGAGACAGGGGCCCACGAGCAGTACTTC. It specifies CASSSMGLETGAHEQYF.